These 22 T cell receptor beta chains share one sample of origin, sequenced in a study of T cell responses to AZD1222 COVID-19 vaccine. Sequencing was performed with immunoSEQ multiplex PCR; in TCRdb, only in-frame clones are kept and a portion is missing. This table holds 250,000 or so clones, about 92% found once. The starting material was peripheral blood, obtained on day 0 of AZD1222 vaccination. Source of these receptors: an adult in good health.

In DNA form, the CDR3 reads TGTGCCAGCAGCTCCTCGCCCAATGAGAACGAGCAGTACTTC. This codes for CASSSSPNENEQYF. The gene calls are TRBV5-6 and TRBJ2-7; D gene unclear. V was pared by 3 bases and J by 5 bases, with 15 bases between. Germline V gene lookup returns CDR1 SGHDT and CDR2 YYEEEE. The CDR3 contains 14 residues.

This chain connects TRBV28 to TRBJ2-7; weak D call: TRBD2 (5 bases). The CDR3 runs to 14 residues. The V end lost 3 bases, the J end lost 7 bases, and 16 bases lay between the germline ends. Looked up from germline, CDR1 is MDHEN and CDR2 is SYDVKM. The CDR3 DNA is TGTGCCAGCAGTTTCCCAGGTTCGCCGGGGGAGCAGTACTTC. Its translation is CASSFPGSPGEQYF.

This chain joins TRBV5-1 and TRBJ2-3; possible D gene TRBD1, 6 bases. This CDR3 has 16 amino acids. Trimming pared 3 bases from V and 7 bases from J, leaving 21 bases between. Germline-derived CDR1 and CDR2 are SGHRS and YFSETQ. The DNA for the CDR3 is TGCGCCAGCAGCTATTCAGGGGCGCATGGGACGAATACGCAGTATTTT. It yields the protein CASSYSGAHGTNTQYF.

The V gene is TRBV29-1, the J gene TRBJ2-6; no reliable D call. Germline values: CDR1 SQVTM, CDR2 ANQGSEA. V lost 7 bases, J lost 1 base, and 8 bases lay in between. The CDR3 runs to 13 residues. CDR3 coding DNA: TGCAGCGCTATGAAGTCTGGGGCCAACGTCCTGACTTTC. Its translation is CSAMKSGANVLTF. Using reference TRBV29-1 and TRBJ2-6 for the parts outside the CDR3, the full variable domain is SAVISQKPSRDICQRGTSLTIQCQVDSQVTMMFWYRQQPGQSLTLIATANQGSEATYESGFVIDKFPISRPNLTFSTLTVSNMSPEDSSIYLCSAMKSGANVLTFGAGSRLTVL.

V is TRBV18 and J is TRBJ2-1, with D possibly being TRBD2 (5 bases). V was shortened by 1 base and J by 4 bases, with 8 bases between the two germline ends. Germline-derived CDR1 and CDR2 are KGHSH and LQKENI. The CDR3 consists of 14 residues. This CDR3 reads CASSPRGEYNEQFF. The CDR3 DNA reads as TGTGCCAGCTCACCACGGGGAGAATACAATGAGCAGTTCTTC.

The chain joins TRBV3-1 (or the pseudogene TRBV3-2) to TRBJ2-7, with a possible D match to TRBD1 (5 bases). CDR1 and CDR2 (germline): LGHDT, YNNKEL (reference sequence). Trimming cost V 4 bases and J 5 bases, with 18 bases left between them. CDR3 size: 15 residues. CDR3 region: CASSRRVVGADEQYF. The CDR3 nucleotides are TGTGCCAGCAGCCGCCGAGTGGTTGGGGCGGACGAGCAGTACTTC.

This sequence joins TRBV5-6 and TRBJ2-3; no reliable D call. Deletions cut 0 bases from V and 2 bases from J, with 10 bases between. The germline CDR1 and CDR2 sequences are SGHDT and YYEEEE. The CDR3 sequence is 15 residues long. CDR3: CASSLGPSTTDTQYF. DNA for the CDR3: TGTGCCAGCAGCTTGGGACCCTCCACCACAGATACGCAGTATTTT.

The V gene is TRBV2, the J gene TRBJ1-1; D unresolved. Trimming removed 9 bases at V and 5 bases at J, with 19 bases between. Germline assignment: CDR1 SNHLY and CDR2 FYNNEI. The CDR3 extends over 14 amino acids. CDR3 amino acids: CASPGAGGETEAFF. CDR3 sequence (DNA): TGTGCCAGTCCAGGAGCAGGCGGAGAGACTGAAGCTTTCTTT.

The CDR3 loop is CASIFRTSGGVEQYF. The CDR3 coding sequence is TGTGCCAGCATTTTTAGGACTAGCGGGGGTGTCGAGCAGTACTTC. J is TRBJ2-7 and V is TRBV6-5; 13 bases agree with TRBD2. This CDR3 is built from 15 residues. Per the germline V gene, CDR1 is MNHEY and CDR2 is SVGAGI. V shed 7 bases and J 6 bases; nucleotides not matched to a gene: 9.

V gene TRBV19 combines with J gene TRBJ1-3; TRBD1 agrees at 9 bases. The CDR3 loop spans 16 amino acids. Per germline, CDR1 LNHDA and CDR2 SQIVND (reference sequence). J gave up 4 bases and V 9 bases, and 13 bases lay outside the gene matches. The CDR3, as DNA: TGTGCCAGCTCGTCCTCACAGGGGGCATTGGGAAACACCATATATTTT. It codes for CASSSSQGALGNTIYF.

This clone was detected a few times. V and J are TRBV10-3 and TRBJ1-1; no clear D gene. The CDR3 sequence is 14 residues long. Germline CDR1 ENHRY, CDR2 SYGVKD. V was cut by 3 bases and J by 1 base, with 9 bases left in between. CDR3 DNA sequence: TGTGCCATCAGTGACCCAACGCGGAACACTGAAGCTTTCTTT. Protein: CAISDPTRNTEAFF.

This chain uses TRBV5-1 with TRBJ2-5; the D gene could be TRBD1 or TRBD2 (5 bases each). Per germline, CDR1 SGHRS and CDR2 YFSETQ. V was cut by 5 bases and J by 2 bases, with 10 bases left in between. The CDR3 has 13 residues. The CDR3 sequence is CASSIGAQETQYF. In nucleotides, the CDR3 is TGCGCCAGCAGTATCGGGGCACAAGAGACCCAGTACTTC. The full variable domain, its missing parts supplied by reference TRBV5-1 and TRBJ2-5, is KAGVTQTPRYLIKTRGQQVTLSCSPISGHRSVSWYQQTPGQGLQFLFEYFSETQRNKGNFPGRFSGRQFSNSRSEMNVSTLELGDSALYLCASSIGAQETQYFGPGTRLLVL.

The V and J genes are TRBV10-2 and TRBJ1-2; D not resolved. The V and J ends lost 5 bases and 4 bases respectively, with 11 bases between them. Germline CDR1 reads WSHSY; CDR2 reads SAAADI. The CDR3 length is 13 residues. The CDR3 nucleotides read TGCGCCAGCAGTCCGGGATTCGGCTATGGCTACACCTTC. It encodes CASSPGFGYGYTF.

In this sample, this clone turned up once. CDR3 in amino acids: CASSYSGTGDGNEQFF. The CDR3 nucleotides are TGTGCCAGCAGTTACAGTGGCACGGGGGACGGGAATGAGCAGTTCTTC. V is TRBV6-5 and J is TRBJ2-1; possible D gene TRBD2, 6 bases. Germline V gene data show CDR1 as MNHEY and CDR2 as SVGAGI. The CDR3 covers 16 residues. Trimming stripped 2 bases from V and 7 bases from J, with 18 bases between.

This sequence joins TRBV9 and TRBJ2-3; either TRBD1 or TRBD2 may supply D (5 bases each). This CDR3 contains 16 residues. V was shortened by 0 bases and J by 2 bases, with 13 bases between the two germline ends. Germline V gene lookup returns CDR1 SGDLS and CDR2 YYNGEE. The CDR3 bases are TGTGCCAGCAGCGTAGGGGACCCACCCCACACAGATACGCAGTATTTT. This gives the protein CASSVGDPPHTDTQYF.

This chain links TRBV5-1 with TRBJ1-1; no clear D. Per germline, CDR1 SGHRS and CDR2 YFSETQ. This CDR3 has 13 residues. Trimming left V 0 bases short and J 9 bases short, with 12 bases between. CDR3 coding DNA: TGCGCCAGCAGCTTGGAGGGCCAGGACCAAGCTTTCTTT. This translates into CASSLEGQDQAFF.

The J gene is TRBJ2-3, the V gene TRBV4-3; unclear D gene. The germline gives CDR1 LGHNA, CDR2 YSLEER. The V end was cut by 0 bases, the J end by 6 bases, with 1 base between. This CDR3 is built from 11 residues. The CDR3 here is CASSQEDTQYF. The CDR3 bases are TGCGCCAGCAGCCAAGAGGATACGCAGTATTTT.

The chain links TRBV11-2 to TRBJ1-6; D is unclear. Germline lookup yields CDR1 SGHAT and CDR2 FQNNGV. This CDR3 spans 15 amino acids. The V end was cut by 1 base, the J end by 6 bases, with 10 bases between. CDR3 coding DNA: TGTGCCAGCAGCTTAGGACCCGGGATTAATTCACCCCTCCACTTT. Protein sequence: CASSLGPGINSPLHF.

V and J are TRBV7-3 and TRBJ2-3; 9 bases are a match to TRBD1. In germline, CDR1 is SGHTA, CDR2 FQGTGA. V shed 3 bases, J shed 2 bases, and the junction held 3 bases outside the gene matches. The CDR3 covers 15 residues. CDR3: CASSFNRGPTDTQYF. CDR3 sequence (DNA): TGTGCCAGCAGCTTCAACAGGGGGCCCACAGATACGCAGTATTTT.

V gene TRBV4-2 combines with J gene TRBJ1-3; D not resolved. Germline values: CDR1 LGHNA, CDR2 YNFKEQ. The CDR3 totals 16 residues. V lost 0 bases, J lost 4 bases, and 13 bases lay in between. CDR3 loop: CASSQEGGSLGNTIYF. CDR3 bases: TGTGCCAGCAGCCAAGAAGGCGGCAGCCTGGGAAACACCATATATTTT.

This clone was seen more than once but under ten times. The chain has TRBV5-1 and TRBJ1-5; 10 bases fit TRBD1. Per the germline V gene, CDR1 is SGHRS and CDR2 is YFSETQ. The CDR3 is made up of 15 amino acids. The junction had 4 bases not matched to a gene; V was cut back by 4 bases and J by 3 bases. The CDR3 region has the DNA TGCGCCAGCAGCATAGGGACAGGGGTCAATCAGCCCCAGCATTTT. It encodes CASSIGTGVNQPQHF.

This clone was seen a few times. This rearrangement joins TRBV4-3 to TRBJ2-7; 10 bases map to TRBD2. The CDR3 loop spans 15 amino acids. V shed 0 bases and J 3 bases; nucleotides not matched to a gene: 2. Germline V gene sequence: CDR1 LGHNA, CDR2 YSLEER. CDR3 sequence: CASSQEIAGGYEQYF. CDR3 sequence (DNA): TGCGCCAGCAGCCAAGAGATAGCGGGAGGCTACGAGCAGTACTTC.